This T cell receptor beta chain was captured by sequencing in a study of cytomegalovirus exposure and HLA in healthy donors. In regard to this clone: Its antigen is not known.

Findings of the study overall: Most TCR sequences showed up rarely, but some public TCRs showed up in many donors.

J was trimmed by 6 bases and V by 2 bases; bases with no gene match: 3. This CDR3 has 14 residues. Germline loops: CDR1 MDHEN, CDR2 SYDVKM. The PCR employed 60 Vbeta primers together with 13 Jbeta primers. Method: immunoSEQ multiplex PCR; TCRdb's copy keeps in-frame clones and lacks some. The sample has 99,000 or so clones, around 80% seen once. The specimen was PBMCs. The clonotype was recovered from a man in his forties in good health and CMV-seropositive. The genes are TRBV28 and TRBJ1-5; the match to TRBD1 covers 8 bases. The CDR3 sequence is CASSLQGAAQPQHF. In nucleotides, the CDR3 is TGTGCCAGCAGTTTACAGGGGGCTGCTCAGCCCCAGCATTTT.